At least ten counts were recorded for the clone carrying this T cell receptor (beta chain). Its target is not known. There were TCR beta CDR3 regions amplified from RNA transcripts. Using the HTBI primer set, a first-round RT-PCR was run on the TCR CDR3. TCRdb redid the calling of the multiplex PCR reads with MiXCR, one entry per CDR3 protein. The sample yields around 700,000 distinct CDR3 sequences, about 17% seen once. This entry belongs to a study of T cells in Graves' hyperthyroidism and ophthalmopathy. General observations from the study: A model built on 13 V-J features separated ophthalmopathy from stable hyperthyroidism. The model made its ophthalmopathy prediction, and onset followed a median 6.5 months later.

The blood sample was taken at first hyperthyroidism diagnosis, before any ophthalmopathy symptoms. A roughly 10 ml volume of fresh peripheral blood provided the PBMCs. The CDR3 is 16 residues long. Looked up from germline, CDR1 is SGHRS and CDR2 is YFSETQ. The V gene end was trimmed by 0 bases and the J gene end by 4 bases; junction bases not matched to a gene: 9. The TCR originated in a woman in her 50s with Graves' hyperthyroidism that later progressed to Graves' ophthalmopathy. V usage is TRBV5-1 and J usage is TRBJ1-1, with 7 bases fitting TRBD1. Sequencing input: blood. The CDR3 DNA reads TGCGCCAGCAGCTTGGTACAGGGGCGGCGGGGCACTGAAGCTTTCTTT. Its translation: CASSLVQGRRGTEAFF.